The 13 T cell receptor beta chains presented below share a single source sample, sequenced in a study of lymphopenia after photon versus proton radiotherapy. Sequencing was performed with immunoSEQ multiplex PCR; in TCRdb, only in-frame clones are kept and a portion is missing. The sample lists approximately 50,000 clones, around 88% occurring once. Sequencing was performed on peripheral blood, taken from a patient treated with photon-based radiotherapy. These receptors were taken from a man aged 45 to 65 with gastric cancer.

The chain combines TRBV27 with TRBJ1-1; no clear D. CDR1 is MNHEY and CDR2 is SMNVEV in the germline V gene (reference sequence). The CDR3 contains 14 residues. V gave up 2 bases and J gave up 3 bases, with 10 bases separating them. The CDR3 nucleotides are TGTGCCAGCAGTTTAGGGTCGGGGTACACTGAAGCTTTCTTT. This codes for CASSLGSGYTEAFF.

This clone came up once. The J gene is TRBJ2-4, the V gene TRBV28; weak D call: TRBD2 (6 bases). The CDR3 extends over 12 amino acids. CDR1 and CDR2 (germline): MDHEN, SYDVKM. V was cut by 3 bases and J by 10 bases, with 10 bases left in between. This CDR3 is CASSFSSGIQYF. The CDR3 coding sequence is TGTGCCAGCAGTTTCTCGAGCGGGATTCAGTACTTC.

The rearrangement links TRBV5-8 to TRBJ2-7; 10 nucleotides match TRBD1. Trimming took 5 bases from V and 3 from J; bases not matched to a gene: 5. Germline V lookup: CDR1 SGHTS, CDR2 YDEGEE. This CDR3 has 14 amino acids. The chain's CDR3 is CASRSRDRGYEQYF. The CDR3, as DNA: TGTGCCAGCAGGTCGCGGGACAGGGGCTACGAGCAGTACTTC.

The chain combines TRBV5-1 with TRBJ2-2; weak D call: TRBD2 (5 bases). Trimming shortened V by 1 base and J by 0 bases, and 10 bases separated the two germline ends. The CDR3 runs 16 residues. CDR1 and CDR2 from the germline V gene are SGHRS and YFSETQ. CDR3 amino acids: CASSLLADSNTGELFF. CDR3 coding DNA: TGCGCCAGCAGCTTGTTGGCGGACTCGAACACCGGGGAGCTGTTTTTT.

V usage is TRBV5-8 and J usage is TRBJ2-4; D remains unclear. Germline loops: CDR1 SGHTS, CDR2 YDEGEE. The CDR3 extends over 17 amino acids. Trimming cost V 4 bases and J 0 bases, with 17 bases left between them. The CDR3 sequence is CASSATRTGLAKNIQYF. The DNA of the CDR3 is TGTGCCAGCAGCGCGACTCGCACCGGCCTAGCCAAAAACATTCAGTACTTC.

The V gene is TRBV19, the J gene TRBJ1-2; 7 nucleotides agree with TRBD1. J lost 4 bases, V lost 5 bases, and 10 bases had no gene match. The germline CDR1 and CDR2 sequences are LNHDA and SQIVND (reference sequence). This CDR3 contains 15 residues. CDR3 in DNA: TGTGCCAGTAGTCAGAAGGGGGCCTCGGTCTATGGCTACACCTTC. This gives the protein CASSQKGASVYGYTF.

This clone was counted once. The rearrangement joins TRBV6-1 to TRBJ1-1; D remains ambiguous. Trimming shortened V by 4 bases and J by 2 bases, and 14 bases separated the two germline ends. Germline CDR1 MNHNS, CDR2 SASEGT. CDR3 length equals 15 residues. The CDR3 loop reads CASSARRAYNTEAFF. The DNA for the CDR3 is TGTGCCAGCAGTGCCCGTCGGGCTTATAACACTGAAGCTTTCTTT.

This clone was recorded only once. The CDR3 sequence is CATSRDRAASYEQYF. DNA for the CDR3: TGTGCCACCAGCAGAGATCGTGCCGCATCCTACGAGCAGTACTTC. The rearrangement uses TRBV15 and TRBJ2-7; D unresolved. V was cut by 0 bases and J by 1 base, with 10 bases left in between. Looked up from germline, CDR1 is LNHNV and CDR2 is YYDKDF (reference sequence). CDR3 size: 15 residues.

V gene TRBV5-6 combines with J gene TRBJ1-2; no definite D call. This CDR3 region has 11 residues. Trimming removed 2 bases at V and 8 bases at J, with 7 bases between. From germline, CDR1 is SGHDT and CDR2 YYEEEE. The CDR3 DNA is TGTGCCAGCAGCTTTCGTCGGGGCTACACCTTC. It codes for CASSFRRGYTF. Full variable domain (missing parts from reference TRBV5-6 and TRBJ1-2): DAGVTQSPTHLIKTRGQQVTLRCSPKSGHDTVSWYQQALGQGPQFIFQYYEEEERQRGNFPDRFSGHQFPNYSSELNVNALLLGDSALYLCASSFRRGYTFGSGTRLTVV.

The V call is TRBV5-1, the J call TRBJ1-1, with unresolved D. The germline gives CDR1 SGHRS, CDR2 YFSETQ. Trimming stripped 0 bases from V and 1 base from J, with 7 bases between. The CDR3 loop spans 14 amino acids. The DNA of the CDR3 is TGCGCCAGCAGCTTGGGGGCAGCGAACACTGAAGCTTTCTTT. Translation gives CASSLGAANTEAFF.

J is TRBJ2-3 and V is TRBV28; the D call may be TRBD1 or TRBD2 (5 bases each). This CDR3 is built from 14 residues. Germline lookup yields CDR1 MDHEN and CDR2 SYDVKM. V shed 5 bases and J shed 2 bases, with 11 bases lying between them. This chain's CDR3 is CASSPSGPTDTQYF. The CDR3 bases are TGTGCCAGCAGTCCGTCGGGGCCCACAGATACGCAGTATTTT.

CDR3: CASSNGQGFTEAFF. The DNA for the CDR3 is TGTGCCAGCAGCAACGGACAGGGTTTCACTGAAGCTTTCTTT. The V gene is TRBV9, the J gene TRBJ1-1; 8 bases line up with TRBD1. Germline V lookup: CDR1 SGDLS, CDR2 YYNGEE. The V segment lost 4 bases and the J segment 4 bases; nucleotides outside the gene matches: 6. The CDR3 has 14 amino acids.

This clone was picked up a small number of times. The chain couples TRBV2 to TRBJ2-1; TRBD2 might be the D (5 bases). This CDR3 is built from 14 residues. Germline V gene sequence: CDR1 SNHLY, CDR2 FYNNEI. With 6 bases removed from V and 5 bases from J, the gap between germline ends came to 14 bases. This CDR3 reads CASRRSGLNNEQFF. In DNA form, the CDR3 reads TGTGCCAGCAGGAGAAGCGGCCTTAACAATGAGCAGTTCTTC. The full variable domain, with the rest looked up from reference TRBV2 and TRBJ2-1, is EPEVTQTPSHQVTQMGQEVILRCVPISNHLYFYWYRQILGQKVEFLVSFYNNEISEKSEIFDDQFSVERPDGSNFTLKIRSTKLEDSAMYFCASRRSGLNNEQFFGPGTRLTVL.